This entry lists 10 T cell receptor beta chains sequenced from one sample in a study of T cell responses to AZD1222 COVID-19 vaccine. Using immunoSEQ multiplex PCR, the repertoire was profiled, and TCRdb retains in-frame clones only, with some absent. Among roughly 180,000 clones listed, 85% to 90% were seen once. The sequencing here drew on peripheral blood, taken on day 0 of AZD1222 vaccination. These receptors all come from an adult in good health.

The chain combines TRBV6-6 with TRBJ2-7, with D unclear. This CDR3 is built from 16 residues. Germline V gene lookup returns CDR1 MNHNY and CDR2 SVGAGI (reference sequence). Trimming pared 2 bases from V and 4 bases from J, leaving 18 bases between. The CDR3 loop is CASSYQLPSLGYEQYF. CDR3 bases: TGTGCCAGCAGTTACCAACTCCCCTCGCTAGGGTACGAGCAGTACTTC.

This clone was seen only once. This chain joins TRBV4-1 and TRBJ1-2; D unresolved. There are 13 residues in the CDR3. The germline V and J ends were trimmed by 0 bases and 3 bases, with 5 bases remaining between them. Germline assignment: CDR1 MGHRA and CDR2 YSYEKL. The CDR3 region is CASSQEGYYGYTF. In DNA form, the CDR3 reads TGCGCCAGCAGCCAAGAAGGATACTATGGCTACACCTTC.

CDR3 region: CAWSWWVNTEAFF. The DNA of the CDR3 is TGTGCCTGGAGCTGGTGGGTGAACACTGAAGCTTTCTTT. The chain has TRBV30 and TRBJ1-1; no clear D gene. V shed 3 bases and J shed 0 bases, with 8 bases lying between them. The CDR3 extends over 13 amino acids. Germline CDR1 reads GTSNPN; CDR2 reads SVGIG (reference sequence).

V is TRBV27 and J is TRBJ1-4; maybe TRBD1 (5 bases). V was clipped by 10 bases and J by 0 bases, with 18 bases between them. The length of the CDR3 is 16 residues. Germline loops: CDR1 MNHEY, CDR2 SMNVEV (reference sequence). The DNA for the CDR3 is TGTGCCACCCAGATGACAGCTTACTCAACTAATGAAAAACTGTTTTTT. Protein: CATQMTAYSTNEKLFF.

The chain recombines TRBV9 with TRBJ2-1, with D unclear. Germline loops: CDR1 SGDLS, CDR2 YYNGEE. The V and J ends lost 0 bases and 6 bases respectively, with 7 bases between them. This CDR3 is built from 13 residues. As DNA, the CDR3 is TGTGCCAGCAGCGTAGGGGATAGCAATGAGCAGTTCTTC. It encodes CASSVGDSNEQFF.

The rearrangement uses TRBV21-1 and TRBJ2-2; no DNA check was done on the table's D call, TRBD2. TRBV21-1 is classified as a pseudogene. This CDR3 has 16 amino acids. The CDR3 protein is CASSDPTGGNTGELFF. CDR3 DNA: TGTGCCAGCAGCGACCCAACGGGGGGGAACACCGGGGAGCTGTTTTTT.

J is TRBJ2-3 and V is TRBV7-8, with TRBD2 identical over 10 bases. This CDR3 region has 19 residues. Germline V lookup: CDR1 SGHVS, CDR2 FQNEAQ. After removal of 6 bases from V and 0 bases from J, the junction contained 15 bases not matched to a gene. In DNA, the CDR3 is TGTGCCAGCAGGACTTGGATGGCTAGCGGGGGCCGTAGCACAGATACGCAGTATTTT. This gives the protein CASRTWMASGGRSTDTQYF.

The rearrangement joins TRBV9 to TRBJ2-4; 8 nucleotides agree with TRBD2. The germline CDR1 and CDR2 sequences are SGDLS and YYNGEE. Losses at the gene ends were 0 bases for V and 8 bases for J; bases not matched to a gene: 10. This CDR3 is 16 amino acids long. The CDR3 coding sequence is TGTGCCAGCAGCGTAGGAGGGCTCGGGGGGGAGGACATTCAGTACTTC. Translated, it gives CASSVGGLGGEDIQYF.

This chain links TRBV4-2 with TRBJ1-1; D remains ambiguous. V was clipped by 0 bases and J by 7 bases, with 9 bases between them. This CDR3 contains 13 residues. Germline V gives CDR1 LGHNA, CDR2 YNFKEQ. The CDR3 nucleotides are TGTGCCAGCAGCCAAGATACAGAGGATGAAGCTTTCTTT. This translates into CASSQDTEDEAFF.

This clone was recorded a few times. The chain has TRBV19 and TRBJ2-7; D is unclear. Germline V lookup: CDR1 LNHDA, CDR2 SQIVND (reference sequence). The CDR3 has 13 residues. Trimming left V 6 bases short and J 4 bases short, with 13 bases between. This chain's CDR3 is CASSGNMMYEQYF. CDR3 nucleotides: TGTGCCAGTAGCGGCAATATGATGTACGAGCAGTACTTC. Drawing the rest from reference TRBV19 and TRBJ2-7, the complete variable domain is DGGITQSPKYLFRKEGQNVTLSCEQNLNHDAMYWYRQDPGQGLRLIYYSQIVNDFQKGDIAEGYSVSREKKESFPLTVTSAQKNPTAFYLCASSGNMMYEQYFGPGTRLTVT.